These 5 T cell receptor beta chains originate from one sample sequenced in a study of T cells in localized non-small cell lung cancer. TCRdb's copy holds only in-frame clones and misses some; the assay was immunoSEQ multiplex PCR. The table has 35,000 to 45,000 clones, around nine tenths seen once. The sample consisted of peripheral blood, taken before any cancer treatment. These receptors all come from a female donor aged 60 or older with stage I squamous cell lung carcinoma.

V is TRBV27 and J is TRBJ2-1; no clear D. CDR1 and CDR2 (germline): MNHEY, SMNVEV (reference sequence). Between the trimmed V and J ends, which lost 3 bases and 2 bases, there was a span of 14 bases. CDR3 length: 16 residues. This CDR3 is CASSLSWRLTYNEQFF. The CDR3 DNA reads as TGTGCCAGCAGTTTGTCCTGGCGATTAACCTACAATGAGCAGTTCTTC.

The chain has TRBV29-1 and TRBJ2-1; 9 bases are a match to TRBD2. J gave up 7 bases and V 0 bases, and 7 bases lay outside the gene matches. The germline V gene encodes CDR1 SQVTM and CDR2 ANQGSEA. This CDR3 comprises 15 residues. CDR3 amino acids: CSVEDPAGGPNEQFF. The CDR3 DNA follows: TGCAGCGTTGAAGATCCGGCGGGAGGGCCTAATGAGCAGTTCTTC.

This clone occurred a few times. J is TRBJ1-1 and V is TRBV4-1; a weak D match, TRBD1 (6 bases). The CDR3 loop spans 14 amino acids. Deletions cut 6 bases from V and 4 bases from J, with 15 bases between. Looked up from germline, CDR1 is MGHRA and CDR2 is YSYEKL. In DNA form, the CDR3 reads TGCGCCAGCAGTCACAGGGTTTGGGCCACTGAAGCTTTCTTT. This translates into CASSHRVWATEAFF.

V and J are TRBV29-1 and TRBJ1-5; D possibly corresponds to TRBD1 (5 bases). Deletions cut 7 bases from V and 2 bases from J, with 18 bases between. Germline loops: CDR1 SQVTM, CDR2 ANQGSEA. The CDR3 loop spans 15 amino acids. CDR3 sequence: CSAGGGAGGNQPQHF. Written as DNA, the CDR3 is TGCAGCGCCGGGGGAGGTGCCGGTGGCAATCAGCCCCAGCATTTT.

The chain links TRBV5-8 to TRBJ1-2; no clear D. Germline V CDR1 and CDR2: SGHTS, YDEGEE. The CDR3 runs to 13 residues. With 2 bases removed from V and 1 base from J, the gap between germline ends came to 6 bases. The CDR3 is CASSFGSNYGYTF. CDR3 DNA: TGTGCCAGCAGCTTTGGCAGTAACTATGGCTACACCTTC. The whole variable domain, remainder taken from reference TRBV5-8 and TRBJ1-2, is EAGVTQSPTHLIKTRGQQATLRCSPISGHTSVYWYQQALGLGLQFLLWYDEGEERNRGNFPPRFSGRQFPNYSSELNVNALELEDSALYLCASSFGSNYGYTFGSGTRLTVV.